This T cell receptor beta chain emerged from a study of blood T cell repertoires in COVID-19. Study details: T cells, B-cell-depleted T cells, or PBMCs supplied cDNA or gDNA.

The protocol was immunoSEQ multiplex PCR, while the TCRdb copy is restricted to in-frame clones and leaves out a portion. The sample includes 110,000 to 150,000 clones, roughly 84% of them seen just once. CDR3 size: 13 residues. CDR1 is SGHNT and CDR2 is YYREEE in the germline V gene (reference sequence). Trimming removed 1 base at V and 5 bases at J, with 6 bases between. The origin of this receptor is a man aged 35 to 55 with acute COVID-19. Sequenced sample: PBMCs or T cells enriched from blood (not recorded which). The genes are TRBV5-4 and TRBJ2-2; tentative D call: TRBD2 (6 bases). The CDR3 region is CASSLRETGELFF. The CDR3 DNA sequence: TGTGCCAGCAGCTTGCGGGAGACCGGGGAGCTGTTTTTT.